These T cell receptor beta chains were read from a single sample in a study of response to subunit inactivated influenza vaccine. TCRdb re-derived calls from the RT-PCR reads in MiXCR, one entry per CDR3 protein. The sample lists 860,000 or so distinct CDR3 sequences; 21% were seen once. The sample here was PBMCs from blood, taken approximately 5 days after vaccination. These receptors came from a man aged 50 to 59 who received an inactivated influenza vaccine. Each CDR3 is given with its conserved first and last residue.

j_call v_call cdr3_aa
TRBJ2-1 TRBV7-6 CASTPGPRFSNEQFF
TRBJ2-5 TRBV10-3 CATQTGEKTQYF
TRBJ1-4 TRBV6-1 CASRPQGGVNEKLFF
TRBJ2-1 TRBV5-1 CASSLSLGLAGRSSYNEQFF
TRBJ1-2 TRBV2 CASRVIREAGYTF
TRBJ1-4 TRBV12-3/TRBV12-4 CASSYRQAYNEKLFF
TRBJ2-5 TRBV7-8 CASSLMGLETQYF
TRBJ2-7 TRBV5-5 CAKGDRISYEQYF
TRBJ2-1 TRBV18 CASSPIDVLGNEQFF
TRBJ1-3 TRBV12-3/TRBV12-4 CAYWVGNTIYF
TRBJ2-7 TRBV20-1 CSASRTSGHYEQYF
TRBJ2-2 TRBV30 CAREFNPDTGELFF
TRBJ1-1 TRBV5-1 CASSLGQVMNTEAFF
TRBJ2-1 TRBV12-3/TRBV12-4 CASRGLAADSYNEQFF
TRBJ2-3 TRBV20-1 CSARQTEAFSTDTQYF
TRBJ1-6 TRBV9 CASSVGPGAVNSPLHF
TRBJ2-1 TRBV9 CASSPKAGTVHNEQFF
TRBJ1-5 TRBV6-2/TRBV6-3 CASSYSYGTGRPNQPQHF
TRBJ2-1 TRBV7-3 CASSISRDWGNEQFF
TRBJ2-5 TRBV20-1 CSAESLSRDQETQYF
TRBJ2-7 TRBV24-1 CATSDSASGRGYEQYF
TRBJ2-2 TRBV7-2 CAYGGARAGELFF
TRBJ1-5 TRBV12-3/TRBV12-4 CASSTLGRDQPQHF
TRBJ2-1 TRBV29-1 CSVGDTGRMYNEQFF
TRBJ2-2 TRBV5-1 CASSLAPDSGTGELFF
TRBJ2-1 TRBV18 CASSPSQGWNEQFF
TRBJ1-1 TRBV20-1 CSARDRTKLNTEAFF
TRBJ2-7 TRBV10-3 CAISQERIREGNYEQYF
TRBJ2-1 TRBV7-9 CASSSRTSGSDNEQFF